The 8 T cell receptor beta chains below come from one sample, sequenced in a study of blood T cell repertoires in COVID-19. TCRdb keeps only in-frame clones here, not all; method: immunoSEQ multiplex PCR. The table has 220,000 or so clones, almost 90% seen once. The sample comprised PBMCs or T cells enriched from blood (not recorded which). All receptors derive from a man aged 25 to 40 who had been exposed to COVID-19.

This chain connects TRBV5-4 to TRBJ1-3; D remains ambiguous. The CDR3 has 14 amino acids. V lost 0 bases and J 2 bases, leaving 6 bases between the germline ends. Per germline, CDR1 SGHNT and CDR2 YYREEE (reference sequence). CDR3 residues: CASSLEQTGNTIYF. CDR3 nucleotides: TGTGCCAGCAGCTTGGAACAGACTGGAAACACCATATATTTT. The whole variable domain, filled in from reference TRBV5-4 and TRBJ1-3, reads ETGVTQSPTHLIKTRGQQVTLRCSSQSGHNTVSWYQQALGQGPQFIFQYYREEENGRGNFPPRFSGLQFPNYSSELNVNALELDDSALYLCASSLEQTGNTIYFGEGSWLTVV.

The CDR3 DNA sequence: TGTGCCAGCTCACGTACCACTGGCGGGGGCTACAATGAGCAGTTCTTC. Its translation is CASSRTTGGGYNEQFF. The V gene is TRBV18, the J gene TRBJ2-1; 7 nucleotides agree with TRBD2. V lost 4 bases to trimming and J lost 3 bases; unmatched junction nucleotides: 9. This CDR3 region has 16 residues. The germline gives CDR1 KGHSH, CDR2 LQKENI.

The V and J genes are TRBV18 and TRBJ1-2; no reliable D call. The CDR3 is made up of 13 amino acids. The V end lost 3 bases, the J end lost 3 bases, and 8 bases lay between the germline ends. Germline assignment: CDR1 KGHSH and CDR2 LQKENI. CDR3 DNA: TGTGCCAGCTCACCCACAGCAGACTATGGCTACACCTTC. Translation: CASSPTADYGYTF.

The V and J genes are TRBV6-6 and TRBJ2-1, with 7 positions matching TRBD1. CDR3 length: 13 residues. V lost 6 bases and J lost 5; bases outside the gene matches: 4. Germline V gene sequence: CDR1 MNHNY, CDR2 SVGAGI (reference sequence). CDR3 in DNA: TGTGCCAGCAGCTGGGGACAGCACAATGAGCAGTTCTTC. Protein: CASSWGQHNEQFF.

The J gene is TRBJ1-2, the V gene TRBV27, with TRBD1 matching 8 bases. The CDR3 extends over 16 amino acids. With 1 base clipped from V and 6 bases from J, the junction kept 10 bases outside the gene matches. Germline lookup yields CDR1 MNHEY and CDR2 SMNVEV (reference sequence). Written as DNA, the CDR3 is TGTGCCAGCAGTTTATTTTTGGGGCAGGGGGCAGATGGCTACACCTTC. This gives the protein CASSLFLGQGADGYTF.

The chain is built from TRBV3-1 (or the pseudogene TRBV3-2) and TRBJ1-5; D is unclear. Trimming took off 3 bases at V and 0 bases at J, with 9 bases between the two ends. Looked up from germline, CDR1 is LGHDT and CDR2 is YNNKEL (reference sequence). The CDR3 runs 15 residues. CDR3 nucleotides: TGTGCCAGCAGCCAGGAAGGACTTAGCAATCAGCCCCAGCATTTT. As protein: CASSQEGLSNQPQHF.

This chain links TRBV6-6 with TRBJ1-1, with D perhaps matching TRBD1 (5 bases). Germline CDR1 and CDR2: MNHNY and SVGAGI (reference sequence). Trimming took 5 bases from V and 2 from J, leaving 15 bases between them. This CDR3 has 15 amino acids. Here the CDR3 reads CASSTPVGANTEAFF. For the CDR3, the DNA is TGTGCCAGCAGTACCCCGGTAGGGGCTAACACTGAAGCTTTCTTT.

The J gene is TRBJ2-7, the V gene TRBV7-2; 7 nucleotides agree with TRBD1. The CDR3 runs to 14 residues. V was pared by 9 bases and J by 0 bases, with 8 bases of the junction left unmatched. Germline CDR1 reads SGHTA; CDR2 reads FQGNSA. CDR3 nucleotide sequence: TGTGCCAGTACAGGGGTTTCTAGCTCCTACGAGCAGTACTTC. Residues: CASTGVSSSYEQYF.